This TCR beta chain was observed in a study of T cell responses to AZD1222 COVID-19 vaccine. General study points: Females made up more of the donors, who were largely white British, and clonal diversity may have come out too low.

TCRdb keeps only in-frame clones here, not all; method: immunoSEQ multiplex PCR. The sample yields about 120,000 clones, around 88% seen once. This CDR3 region has 12 residues. Germline CDR1 is LGHDT and CDR2 is YNNKEL (reference sequence). With 6 bases removed from V and 6 bases from J, the gap between germline ends came to 12 bases. Of note for this clone: What it recognizes is unknown.

The source of this sequence is an adult in good health. The chain employs TRBV3-1 (or the pseudogene TRBV3-2) and TRBJ2-7; perhaps TRBD2 as D (6 bases). This material consisted of peripheral blood, taken on day 0 of AZD1222 vaccination. CDR3 loop: CASRLQGGEQYF. CDR3 coding DNA: TGTGCCAGCAGGTTGCAGGGAGGCGAGCAGTACTTC.